The clone carrying this T cell receptor (beta chain) appeared many times. The antigen is not known. These data come from a study of blood T cells in healthy people across ages. Study overall: About one barcoded beta molecule per two T cells came from capture by template switching. General study points: Versus aged donors, long-lived donors had higher diversity and more naive CD4+ cells.

Primers used in a second PCR of about 7 to 11 cycles were a sample-barcoded 5' primer and a J-beta primer mix. Through a template-switch adaptor with 12 random nucleotides, each cDNA molecule received a tag. Researchers report that each sample yielded at least 3 million CDR3-containing paired-end reads. TCRdb re-called the 5' RACE reads with MiXCR, one entry per CDR3 protein. The sample includes 650,000 to 700,000 distinct CDR3 sequences, 32% of them seen just once. Trimming cost V 5 bases and J 0 bases, with 14 bases left between them. The CDR3 is 15 residues long. Germline values: CDR1 SGHNT, CDR2 YYREEE (reference sequence).

The sample comprised blood. This clonotype originated in a woman over 75 in good health. The chain couples TRBV5-4 to TRBJ1-1, with D uncertain. CDR3 amino acids: CASRPTRTLNTEAFF. DNA for the CDR3: TGTGCCAGCAGACCCACGCGGACCCTGAACACTGAAGCTTTCTTT.